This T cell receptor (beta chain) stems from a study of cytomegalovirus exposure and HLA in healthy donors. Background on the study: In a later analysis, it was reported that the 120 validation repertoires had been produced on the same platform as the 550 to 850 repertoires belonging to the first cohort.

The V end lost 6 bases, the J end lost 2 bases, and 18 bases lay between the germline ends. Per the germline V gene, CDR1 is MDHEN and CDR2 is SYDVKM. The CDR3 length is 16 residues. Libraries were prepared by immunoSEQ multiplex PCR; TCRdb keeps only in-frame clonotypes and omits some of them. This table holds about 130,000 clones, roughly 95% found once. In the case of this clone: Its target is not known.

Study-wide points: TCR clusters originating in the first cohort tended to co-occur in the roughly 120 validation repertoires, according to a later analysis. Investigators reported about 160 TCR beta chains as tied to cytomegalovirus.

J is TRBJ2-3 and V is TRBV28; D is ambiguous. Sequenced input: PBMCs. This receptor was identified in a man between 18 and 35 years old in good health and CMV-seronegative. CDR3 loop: CASSIYSSTFTDTQYF. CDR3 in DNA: TGTGCCAGCAGCATCTATAGTAGCACCTTCACAGATACGCAGTATTTT.